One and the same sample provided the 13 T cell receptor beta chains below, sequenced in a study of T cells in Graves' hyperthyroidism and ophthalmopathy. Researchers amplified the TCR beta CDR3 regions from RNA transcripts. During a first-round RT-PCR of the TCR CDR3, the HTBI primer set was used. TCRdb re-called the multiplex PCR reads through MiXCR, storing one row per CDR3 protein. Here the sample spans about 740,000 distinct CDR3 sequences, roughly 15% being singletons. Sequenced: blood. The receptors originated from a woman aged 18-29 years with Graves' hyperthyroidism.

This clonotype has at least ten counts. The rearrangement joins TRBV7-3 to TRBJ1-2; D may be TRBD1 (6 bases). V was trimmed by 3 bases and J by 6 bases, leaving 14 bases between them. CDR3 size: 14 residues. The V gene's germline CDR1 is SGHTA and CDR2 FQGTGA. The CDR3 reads CASSFTGPGDGYTF. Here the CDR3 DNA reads TGTGCCAGCAGCTTTACAGGGCCCGGGGATGGCTACACCTTC.

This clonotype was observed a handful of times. CDR3 nucleotides: TGCAGCGTTCGTTGGACTAGCGGGATGTACAATGAGCAGTTCTTC. It is translated as CSVRWTSGMYNEQFF. The chain uses TRBV29-1 and TRBJ2-1; 12 bases are a match to TRBD2. Germline V gives CDR1 SQVTM, CDR2 ANQGSEA. J lost 4 bases, V lost 5 bases, and 6 bases had no gene match. CDR3 size: 15 residues.

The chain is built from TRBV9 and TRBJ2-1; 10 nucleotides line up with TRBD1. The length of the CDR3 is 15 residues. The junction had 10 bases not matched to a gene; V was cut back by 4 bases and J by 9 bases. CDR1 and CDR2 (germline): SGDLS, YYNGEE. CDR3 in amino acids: CASSPSGQGGIEQFF. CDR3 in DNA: TGTGCCAGCAGCCCGTCAGGACAGGGGGGTATTGAGCAGTTCTTC.

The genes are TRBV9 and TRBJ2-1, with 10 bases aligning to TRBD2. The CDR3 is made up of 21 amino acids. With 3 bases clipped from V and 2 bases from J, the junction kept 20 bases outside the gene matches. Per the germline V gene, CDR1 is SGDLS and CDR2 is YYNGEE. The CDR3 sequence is CASSAVEVGLAENPPYNEQFF. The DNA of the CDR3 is TGTGCCAGCAGCGCAGTCGAAGTAGGACTAGCGGAGAACCCCCCCTACAATGAGCAGTTCTTC.

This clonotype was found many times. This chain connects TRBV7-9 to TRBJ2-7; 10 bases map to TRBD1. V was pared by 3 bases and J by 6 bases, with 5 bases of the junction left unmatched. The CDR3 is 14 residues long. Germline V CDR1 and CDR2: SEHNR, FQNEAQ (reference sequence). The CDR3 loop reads CASSLSGTGVEQYF. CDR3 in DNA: TGTGCCAGCAGCTTGTCCGGGACAGGGGTCGAGCAGTACTTC.

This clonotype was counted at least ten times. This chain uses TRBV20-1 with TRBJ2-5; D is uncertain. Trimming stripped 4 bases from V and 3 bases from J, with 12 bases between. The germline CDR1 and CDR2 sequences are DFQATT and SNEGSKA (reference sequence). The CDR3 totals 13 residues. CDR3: CSAIEGSEETQYF. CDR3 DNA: TGCAGTGCTATAGAAGGCTCAGAAGAGACCCAGTACTTC.

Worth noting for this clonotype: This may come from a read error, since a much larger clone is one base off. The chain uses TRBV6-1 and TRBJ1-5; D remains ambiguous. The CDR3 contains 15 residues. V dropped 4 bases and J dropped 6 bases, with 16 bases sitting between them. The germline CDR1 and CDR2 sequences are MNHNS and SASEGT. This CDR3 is CASSAGFPTGQPQHF. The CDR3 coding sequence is TGTGCCAGCAGTGCAGGATTCCCCACGGGTCAGCCCCAGCATTTT.

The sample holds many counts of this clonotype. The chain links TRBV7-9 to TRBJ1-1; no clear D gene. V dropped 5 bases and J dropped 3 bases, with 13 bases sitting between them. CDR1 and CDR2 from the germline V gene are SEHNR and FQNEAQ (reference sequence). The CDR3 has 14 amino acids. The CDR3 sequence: CASSLPGAHTEAFF. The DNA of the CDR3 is TGTGCCAGCAGCCTGCCAGGAGCTCACACTGAAGCTTTCTTT.

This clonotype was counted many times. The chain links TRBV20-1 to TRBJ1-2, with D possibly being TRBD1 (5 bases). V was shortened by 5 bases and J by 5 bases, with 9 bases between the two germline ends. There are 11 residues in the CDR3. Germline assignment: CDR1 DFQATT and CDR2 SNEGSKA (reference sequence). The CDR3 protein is CSALRGYGYTF. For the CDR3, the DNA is TGCAGTGCTCTAAGGGGTTATGGCTACACCTTC.

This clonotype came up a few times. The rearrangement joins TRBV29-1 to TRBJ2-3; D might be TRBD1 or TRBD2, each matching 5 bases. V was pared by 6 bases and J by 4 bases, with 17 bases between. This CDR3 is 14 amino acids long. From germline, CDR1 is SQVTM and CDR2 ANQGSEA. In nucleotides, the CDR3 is TGCAGCGTGAGAGTAACAATGGGGGCAGATACGCAGTATTTT. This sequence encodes CSVRVTMGADTQYF.

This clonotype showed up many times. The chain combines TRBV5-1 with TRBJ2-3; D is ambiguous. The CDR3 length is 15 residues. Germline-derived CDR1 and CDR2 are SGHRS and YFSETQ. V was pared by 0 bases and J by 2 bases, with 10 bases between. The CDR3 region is CASSLAGRYTDTQYF. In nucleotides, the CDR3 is TGCGCCAGCAGCTTGGCGGGTAGATACACAGATACGCAGTATTTT.

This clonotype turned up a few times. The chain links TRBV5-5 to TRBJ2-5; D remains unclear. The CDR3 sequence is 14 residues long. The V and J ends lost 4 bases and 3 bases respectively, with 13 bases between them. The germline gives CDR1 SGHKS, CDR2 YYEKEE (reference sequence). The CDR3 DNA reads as TGTGCCAGCAGCCTCCTTCCCCGGGAAGAGACCCAGTACTTC. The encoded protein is CASSLLPREETQYF.

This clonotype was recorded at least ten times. DNA of the CDR3: TGTGCCAGCAGTGAACGGTGGAACACTGAAGCTTTCTTT. It yields the protein CASSERWNTEAFF. The V call is TRBV2, the J call TRBJ1-1; D gene ambiguous. The V gene lost 2 bases and the J gene lost 1 base, with 5 bases spanning the gap. CDR1 and CDR2 (germline): SNHLY, FYNNEI. The CDR3 totals 13 residues.